The source of this T cell receptor beta chain is a study of Graves' ophthalmopathy and Graves' hyperthyroidism. General study results and limits: Blood contained most expanded thyroid clonotypes exceeding 0.001 frequency. For predicting ophthalmopathy progression, the model had 70.59% sensitivity and roughly 77% specificity.

The diagnostic workup employed clinical symptoms, serum thyroxine, TRAb, thyroid ultrasound and orbital computed tomography. The authors amplified TCR beta CDR3 regions from RNA transcripts. The authors performed first-round RT-PCR with HTBI primers and then a second-round multiplex PCR. TCRdb reprocessed the multiplex PCR reads with MiXCR, giving one entry per CDR3 protein. Of around 670,000 distinct CDR3 sequences in the sample, 40% were seen once. With termini counted, the CDR3 has 8 amino acids. The V gene's germline CDR1 is SQVTM and CDR2 ANQGSEA. This clonotype was recorded a few times. Its specificity is not known. No conserved phenylalanine or tryptophan ends this CDR3, so it is likely a read error. The DNA is omitted, as the CDR3 cannot be located on it reliably, and the CDR3 follows TCRdb's listing.

This TCR came from an adult man with Graves' ophthalmopathy. Sequencing input: peripheral blood. V usage is TRBV29-1 and J usage is TRBJ2-5. The CDR3 here is CSVEDPAL.